This T cell receptor (beta chain) comes out of a study of T cells expressing NK-cell markers. Across the study: Seven of the eight sequenced donors were HCMV-seropositive; one was seronegative. Findings and limits, study-wide: Questions lingered over whether expanded NKG2C+ T cell clones were HCMV-specific. The study found these clonotypes also leading the CD3+CD56-NKG2C+ fraction in several donors. Dominant NKG2C+ clonotypes were found to form roughly 1.0-7.5% of CD8+ T cells in six donors.

TCRdb re-called the 5' RACE reads; one entry per CDR3 protein, DNA not given. The repertoire table contains some 440,000 distinct CDR3 sequences. This CDR3 is built from 15 residues. CDR1 and CDR2 from the germline V gene are SGHDT and YYEEEE. On this clonotype itself: As yet, its antigen is unknown.

The TCR sequence derives from a woman in her 50s in good health. Sample: blood T cells: a sorted CD56 or NKG2C T cell subset, CD4+ or CD8+ T cells, or bulk PBMC T cells (not recorded which). The rearrangement joins TRBV5-6 to TRBJ1-2; TCRdb outputs TRBD1, but without DNA this stays unchecked. CDR3 region: CASSLPGTGTYGYTF. Looking up the rest from reference TRBV5-6 and TRBJ1-2 gives the full variable domain: DAGVTQSPTHLIKTRGQQVTLRCSPKSGHDTVSWYQQALGQGPQFIFQYYEEEERQRGNFPDRFSGHQFPNYSSELNVNALLLGDSALYLCASSLPGTGTYGYTFGSGTRLTVV.